Presented here are 20 T cell receptor beta chains from one specimen sequenced in a study of T-cell memory formation after mild COVID-19. TCRdb re-called the 5' RACE reads through MiXCR, storing one row per CDR3 protein. The repertoire has around 320,000 distinct CDR3 sequences, roughly 13% of them found once; the top ten carry approximately 22%. The sample taken for sequencing was PBMCs or a T cell subset sorted from them (not recorded which). Receptors were obtained from a young man who had mild COVID-19 (a few samples of this study predate the infection). Cell type and time point are not known.

V is TRBV4-1 and J is TRBJ1-1, with no clear D. V was pared by 4 bases and J by 3 bases, with 18 bases between. The germline V gene has CDR1 MGHRA and CDR2 YSYEKL. There are 16 residues in the CDR3. CDR3 DNA: TGCGCCAGCAGCCGATTTACGGGGTTCGGATACACTGAAGCTTTCTTT. Encoded protein: CASSRFTGFGYTEAFF.

This chain uses TRBV2 with TRBJ2-7; a weak D match, TRBD1 (5 bases). The germline gives CDR1 SNHLY, CDR2 FYNNEI. The CDR3 loop spans 13 amino acids. With 11 bases removed from V and 1 base from J, the gap between germline ends came to 15 bases. CDR3 bases: TGTGCCGCGACAGATAACCTTTCCTACGAGCAGTACTTC. It codes for CAATDNLSYEQYF.

This clonotype appeared a few times. V and J are TRBV29-1 and TRBJ2-2; the D gene is possibly TRBD1 (6 bases). With 7 bases removed from V and 2 bases from J, the gap between germline ends came to 17 bases. The V gene's germline CDR1 is SQVTM and CDR2 ANQGSEA. The CDR3 covers 15 residues. CDR3 nucleotides: TGCAGCGCCACCGGACAGTCACTCAACACCGGGGAGCTGTTTTTT. Its translation is CSATGQSLNTGELFF.

This clonotype was recorded a few times. The V and J genes are TRBV6-2 or TRBV6-3 and TRBJ1-2; D possibly corresponds to TRBD1 (5 bases). Germline V gene data show CDR1 as MNHEY and CDR2 as SVGEGT. This CDR3 is 13 amino acids long. V dropped 6 bases and J dropped 3 bases, with 11 bases sitting between them. CDR3 residues: CASSDRGDYGYTF. The CDR3 region has the DNA TGTGCCAGCAGCGATCGGGGGGACTATGGCTACACCTTC.

This rearrangement joins TRBV5-4 to TRBJ2-5, with TRBD2 identical over 8 bases. This CDR3 is built from 15 residues. Germline assignment: CDR1 SGHNT and CDR2 YYREEE (reference sequence). Germline trimming cut 2 bases from V and 4 bases from J; bases unmatched to any gene: 7. CDR3 loop: CASSFPAGGPETQYF. As DNA, the CDR3 is TGTGCCAGCAGCTTTCCGGCGGGGGGACCAGAGACCCAGTACTTC. Full variable domain (outside the CDR3, taken from reference TRBV5-4 and TRBJ2-5): ETGVTQSPTHLIKTRGQQVTLRCSSQSGHNTVSWYQQALGQGPQFIFQYYREEENGRGNFPPRFSGLQFPNYSSELNVNALELDDSALYLCASSFPAGGPETQYFGPGTRLLVL.

This clonotype has a handful of counts. The V gene is TRBV7-8, the J gene TRBJ1-5; tentative D call: TRBD1 (5 bases). The V gene's germline CDR1 is SGHVS and CDR2 FQNEAQ. V was pared by 2 bases and J by 6 bases, with 20 bases between. The CDR3 runs 17 residues. CDR3 sequence (DNA): TGTGCCAGCAGCTTAATTCACCAGGGTAGACGTTTTCAGCCCCAGCATTTT. Encoded protein: CASSLIHQGRRFQPQHF. The entire variable domain, with the rest obtained from reference TRBV7-8 and TRBJ1-5, is as follows: GAGVSQSPRYKVAKRGQDVALRCDPISGHVSLFWYQQALGQGPEFLTYFQNEAQLDKSGLPSDRFFAERPEGSVSTLKIQRTQQEDSAVYLCASSLIHQGRRFQPQHFGDGTRLSIL.

A few counts support this clonotype. The chain combines TRBV18 with TRBJ2-5; TRBD2 might be the D (6 bases). This CDR3 is built from 14 residues. The V end lost 0 bases, the J end lost 1 base, and 6 bases lay between the germline ends. In germline, CDR1 is KGHSH, CDR2 LQKENI. The CDR3 DNA sequence: TGTGCCAGCTCACCACCGGAGGGCCAAGAGACCCAGTACTTC. This codes for CASSPPEGQETQYF.

The table lists this clonotype with a few counts. J is TRBJ1-4 and V is TRBV6-2 or TRBV6-3, with TRBD1 identical over 7 bases. The CDR3 totals 14 residues. V lost 8 bases and J lost 7; bases outside the gene matches: 10. In germline, CDR1 is MNHEY, CDR2 SVGEGT. This chain's CDR3 is CASRPWTGPEKLFF. CDR3 bases: TGTGCCAGCCGGCCTTGGACAGGTCCTGAAAAACTGTTTTTT.

This sequence joins TRBV11-2 and TRBJ2-7, with a possible D match to TRBD1 (6 bases). Germline V lookup: CDR1 SGHAT, CDR2 FQNNGV. The CDR3 length is 12 residues. Trimming stripped 6 bases from V and 6 bases from J, with 12 bases between. The CDR3 is CASSPTGLEQYF. CDR3 in DNA: TGTGCCAGCAGTCCAACAGGGCTCGAGCAGTACTTC.

This clonotype was seen more than once but under ten times. V and J are TRBV12-3 or TRBV12-4 and TRBJ1-1; D uncertain. This CDR3 has 10 amino acids. V was pared by 5 bases and J by 8 bases, with 6 bases between. Here the CDR3 DNA reads TGTGCCAGCAGTGGAAGGGAAGCTTTCTTT. Translation: CASSGREAFF.

The V call is TRBV10-3, the J call TRBJ2-2; no reliable D call. CDR3 size: 12 residues. CDR1 is ENHRY, CDR2 SYGVKD, per germline. Trimming removed 8 bases at V and 1 base at J, with 5 bases between. CDR3 loop: CAIGRNTGELFF. DNA of the CDR3: TGTGCCATCGGGCGGAACACCGGGGAGCTGTTTTTT.

This clonotype has a handful of counts. The genes are TRBV15 and TRBJ1-2, with 9 bases aligning to TRBD1. The CDR3 contains 16 residues. CDR1 is LNHNV and CDR2 is YYDKDF in the germline V gene (reference sequence). The ends lost 2 bases at V and 4 bases at J; junction bases unmatched: 8. The CDR3: CATSRPGTGFPYGYTF. CDR3 coding DNA: TGTGCCACCAGCAGACCCGGGACAGGGTTCCCCTATGGCTACACCTTC. The variable domain in full, completed from reference TRBV15 and TRBJ1-2, reads DAMVIQNPRYQVTQFGKPVTLSCSQTLNHNVMYWYQQKSSQAPKLLFHYYDKDFNNEADTPDNFQSRRPNTSFCFLDIRSPGLGDTAMYLCATSRPGTGFPYGYTFGSGTRLTVV.

The chain uses TRBV7-2 and TRBJ2-2, with D unclear. Germline V CDR1 and CDR2: SGHTA, FQGNSA. The CDR3 totals 15 residues. Trimming took off 3 bases at V and 0 bases at J, with 8 bases between the two ends. DNA for the CDR3: TGTGCCAGCAGCTTCCCGGTCTCGAACACCGGGGAGCTGTTTTTT. Its protein is CASSFPVSNTGELFF.

This clonotype was seen a handful of times. The V gene is TRBV2, the J gene TRBJ1-4; D is unresolved. Germline-derived CDR1 and CDR2 are SNHLY and FYNNEI. V lost 3 bases, J lost 8 bases, and 7 bases lay in between. CDR3 length equals 12 residues. The CDR3 nucleotides read TGTGCCAGCAGTGAGCTGCGGGAAAAACTGTTTTTT. Its protein is CASSELREKLFF.

This rearrangement joins TRBV20-1 to TRBJ1-2, with D possibly being TRBD1 (6 bases). V was clipped by 3 bases and J by 6 bases, with 14 bases between them. There are 13 residues in the CDR3. CDR1 is DFQATT, CDR2 SNEGSKA, per germline (reference sequence). The CDR3 loop reads CSARLQGENGYTF. The CDR3 DNA reads as TGCAGTGCTAGGTTACAGGGTGAGAATGGCTACACCTTC.

This clonotype was picked up many times. V is TRBV5-1 and J is TRBJ2-1, with D possibly matching TRBD2 (6 bases). Trimming pared 4 bases from V and 5 bases from J, leaving 16 bases between. Germline CDR1 and CDR2: SGHRS and YFSETQ. This CDR3 comprises 15 residues. The CDR3 DNA reads as TGCGCCAGCAGCCAAAACGCGGGGCATAACAATGAGCAGTTCTTC. Its translation is CASSQNAGHNNEQFF. Complete variable domain (other parts from reference TRBV5-1 and TRBJ2-1): KAGVTQTPRYLIKTRGQQVTLSCSPISGHRSVSWYQQTPGQGLQFLFEYFSETQRNKGNFPGRFSGRQFSNSRSEMNVSTLELGDSALYLCASSQNAGHNNEQFFGPGTRLTVL.

This clonotype came up a few times. The chain employs TRBV19 and TRBJ2-4, with 12 nucleotides matching TRBD1. The germline V gene encodes CDR1 LNHDA and CDR2 SQIVND (reference sequence). V shed 4 bases and J 0 bases; nucleotides not matched to a gene: 4. The CDR3 length is 17 residues. The DNA of the CDR3 is TGTGCCAGTAGTACTTGGGACAGGGGGCAAGCCAAAAACATTCAGTACTTC. Its translation: CASSTWDRGQAKNIQYF.

The chain is built from TRBV15 and TRBJ2-5, with D perhaps TRBD2 (6 bases). Trimming removed 0 bases at V and 5 bases at J, with 13 bases between. The CDR3 runs to 15 residues. CDR1 is LNHNV and CDR2 is YYDKDF in the germline V gene (reference sequence). CDR3 sequence (DNA): TGTGCCACCAGCAGAGATCAGGGAGGTTGGGAGACCCAGTACTTC. Amino acid sequence: CATSRDQGGWETQYF.

The chain is built from TRBV5-1 and TRBJ1-4; 8 positions agree with TRBD1. V lost 4 bases, J lost 8 bases, and 7 bases stayed unmatched. The CDR3 is 14 amino acids. The germline V gene has CDR1 SGHRS and CDR2 YFSETQ. CDR3 loop: CASSEGQVGEKLFF. The CDR3 bases are TGCGCCAGCAGCGAGGGACAGGTCGGGGAAAAACTGTTTTTT.

The rearrangement uses TRBV2 and TRBJ2-2; tentatively, D is TRBD1 (5 bases). Germline V gives CDR1 SNHLY, CDR2 FYNNEI. This CDR3 has 16 residues. Trimming took off 4 bases at V and 1 base at J, with 13 bases between the two ends. This chain's CDR3 is CASSVSRVGNTGELFF. The CDR3 region has the DNA TGTGCCAGCAGTGTGTCCAGGGTCGGGAACACCGGGGAGCTGTTTTTT.